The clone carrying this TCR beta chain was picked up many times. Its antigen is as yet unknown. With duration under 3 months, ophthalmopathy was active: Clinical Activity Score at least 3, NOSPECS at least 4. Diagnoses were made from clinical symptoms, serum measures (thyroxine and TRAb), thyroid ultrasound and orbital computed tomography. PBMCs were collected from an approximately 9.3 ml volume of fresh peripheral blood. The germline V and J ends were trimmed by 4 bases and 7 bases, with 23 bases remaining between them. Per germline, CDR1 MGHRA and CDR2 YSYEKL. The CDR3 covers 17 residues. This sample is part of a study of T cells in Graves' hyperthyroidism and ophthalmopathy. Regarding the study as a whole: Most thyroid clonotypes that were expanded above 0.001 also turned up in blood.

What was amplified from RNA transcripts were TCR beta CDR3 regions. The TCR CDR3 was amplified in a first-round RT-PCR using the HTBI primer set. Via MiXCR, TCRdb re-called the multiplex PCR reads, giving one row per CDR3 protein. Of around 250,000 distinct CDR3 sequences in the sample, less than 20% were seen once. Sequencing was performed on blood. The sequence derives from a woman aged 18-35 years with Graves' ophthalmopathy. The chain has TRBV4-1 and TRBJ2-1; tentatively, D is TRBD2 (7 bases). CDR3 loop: CASSRTGFQRGQNEQFF. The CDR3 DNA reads TGCGCCAGCAGCCGAACAGGGTTCCAGCGGGGCCAAAATGAGCAGTTCTTC.